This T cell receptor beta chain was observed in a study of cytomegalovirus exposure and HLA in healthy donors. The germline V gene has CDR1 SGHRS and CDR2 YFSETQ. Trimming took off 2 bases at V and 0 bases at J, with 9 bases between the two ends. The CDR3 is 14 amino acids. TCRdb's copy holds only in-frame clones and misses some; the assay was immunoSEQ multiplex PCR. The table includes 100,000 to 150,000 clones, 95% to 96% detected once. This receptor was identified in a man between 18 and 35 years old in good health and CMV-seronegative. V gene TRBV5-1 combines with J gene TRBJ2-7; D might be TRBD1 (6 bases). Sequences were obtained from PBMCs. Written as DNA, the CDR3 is TGCGCCAGCAGCTTCCGGGACAACTCCTACGAGCAGTACTTC. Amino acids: CASSFRDNSYEQYF.